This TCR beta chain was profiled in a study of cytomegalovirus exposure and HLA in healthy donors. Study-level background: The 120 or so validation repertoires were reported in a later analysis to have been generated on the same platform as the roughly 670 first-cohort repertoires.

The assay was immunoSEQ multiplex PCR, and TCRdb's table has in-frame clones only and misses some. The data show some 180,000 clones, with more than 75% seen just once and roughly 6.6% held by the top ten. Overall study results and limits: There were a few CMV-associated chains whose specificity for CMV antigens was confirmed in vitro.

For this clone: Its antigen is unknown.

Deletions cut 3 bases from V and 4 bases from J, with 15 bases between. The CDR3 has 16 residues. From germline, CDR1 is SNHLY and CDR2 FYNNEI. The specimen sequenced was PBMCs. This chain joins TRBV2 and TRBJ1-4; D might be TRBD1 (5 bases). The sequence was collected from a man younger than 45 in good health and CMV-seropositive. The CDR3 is CASSDQGMAINEKLFF. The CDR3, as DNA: TGTGCCAGCAGTGACCAGGGTATGGCGATTAATGAAAAACTGTTTTTT.